This note documents a single T cell receptor beta chain sequence. The data stem from a study of cytomegalovirus exposure and HLA in healthy donors. From germline, CDR1 is MDHEN and CDR2 SYDVKM. V was pared by 7 bases and J by 3 bases, with 9 bases of the junction left unmatched. The length of the CDR3 is 16 residues. 60 Vbeta and 13 Jbeta primers were used in PCR. Repertoires were generated with immunoSEQ multiplex PCR, while TCRdb's copy carries only in-frame clones and drops some. Of about 180,000 clones listed, under 85% were seen once; the top ten hold over 2.5%. The specimen sequenced was PBMCs. The rearrangement links TRBV28 to TRBJ1-6, with TRBD1 matching over 7 bases. This TCR was sampled from a male donor in good health and CMV-seronegative. CDR3 sequence: CASTHQDRVYNSPLHF. CDR3 in DNA: TGTGCCAGCACCCATCAAGACAGGGTCTATAATTCACCCCTCCACTTT.